This TCR beta chain was sequenced in a study of read filtering for tumor transcriptome and immune sequencing. Study-wide context: By R-ISS, stages I, II and III held 8, 16 and 7 patients. DNase treatment preceded whole-transcriptome library preparation. Notes on the study in general: IR-seq and RNA-seq agreed better without single-read clonotypes. Single-read clonotypes: roughly 82% of IR-seq clonotypes (around 3.5% of reads), almost 75% of RNA-seq clonotypes (approximately 49% of reads).

This clonotype was observed at least ten times. What it binds is not known. From about 400 ng of RNA, a library with molecular barcoded alpha/delta and beta/gamma adaptors was made. TCRdb passed the reads through MiXCR, listing each CDR3 protein once. This table holds some 46,000 distinct CDR3 sequences, 10% to 15% found once. The CDR3 length is 12 residues. The germline V and J ends were trimmed by 3 bases and 0 bases, with 2 bases remaining between them. CDR1 is SQVTM, CDR2 ANQGSEA, per germline. Sequenced sample: a population of CD138-negative cells sorted from bone marrow. The receptor was isolated from a donor at least 40 years old with multiple myeloma. The rearrangement links TRBV29-1 to TRBJ2-2; D is unresolved. CDR3 loop: CSVEANTGELFF. Here the CDR3 DNA reads TGCAGCGTTGAGGCGAACACCGGGGAGCTGTTTTTT.